This T cell receptor beta chain comes out of a study of cytotoxic CD8 clonotypes in ibrutinib-treated CLL. Study-wide context: Each sample contained, on average, approximately 270,000 productive templates and tens of thousands of productive rearrangements. Points from the study as a whole: In comparison with age-matched healthy donors, baseline clonality was higher and tracked circulating CD8+ T-cell counts. For progressing versus sustained-remission patients, sampling times were not the same.

TCRdb's copy holds only in-frame clones and misses some; the assay was immunoSEQ multiplex PCR. The sample contains more than 110,000 clones, 85% to 95% of which appear only once. Trimming stripped 4 bases from V and 6 bases from J, with 19 bases between. Germline V lookup: CDR1 MDHEN, CDR2 SYDVKM. The CDR3 has 15 amino acids. Concerning this clone itself: Its antigen is undetermined.

Sequencing was performed on PBMCs, taken after 12 months of ibrutinib treatment. The source is a human donor with chronic lymphocytic leukemia. The J gene is TRBJ2-7, the V gene TRBV28; a possible D gene is TRBD2 (6 bases). The CDR3 loop reads CASSSRTTRSGEQYF. The CDR3 DNA reads TGTGCCAGCAGTTCAAGGACTACCCGATCGGGCGAGCAGTACTTC.